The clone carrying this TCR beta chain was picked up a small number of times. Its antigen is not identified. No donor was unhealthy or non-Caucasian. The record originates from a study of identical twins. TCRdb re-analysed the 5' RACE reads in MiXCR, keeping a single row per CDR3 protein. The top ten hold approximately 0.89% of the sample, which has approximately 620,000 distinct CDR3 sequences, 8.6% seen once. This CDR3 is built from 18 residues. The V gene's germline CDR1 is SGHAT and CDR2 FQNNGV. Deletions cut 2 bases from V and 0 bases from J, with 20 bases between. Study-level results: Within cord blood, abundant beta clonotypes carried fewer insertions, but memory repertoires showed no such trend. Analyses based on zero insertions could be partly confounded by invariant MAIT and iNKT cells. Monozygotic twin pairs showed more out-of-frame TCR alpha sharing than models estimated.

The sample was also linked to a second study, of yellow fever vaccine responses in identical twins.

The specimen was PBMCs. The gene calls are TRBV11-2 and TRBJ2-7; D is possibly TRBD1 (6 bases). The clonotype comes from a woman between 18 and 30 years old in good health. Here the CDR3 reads CASSLWGLMIGGSYEQYF. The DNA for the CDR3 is TGTGCCAGCAGCTTATGGGGCCTTATGATAGGGGGCTCCTACGAGCAGTACTTC. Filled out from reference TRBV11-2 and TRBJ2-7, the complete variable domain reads EAGVAQSPRYKIIEKRQSVAFWCNPISGHATLYWYQQILGQGPKLLIQFQNNGVVDDSQLPKDRFSAERLKGVDSTLKIQPAKLEDSAVYLCASSLWGLMIGGSYEQYFGPGTRLTVT.